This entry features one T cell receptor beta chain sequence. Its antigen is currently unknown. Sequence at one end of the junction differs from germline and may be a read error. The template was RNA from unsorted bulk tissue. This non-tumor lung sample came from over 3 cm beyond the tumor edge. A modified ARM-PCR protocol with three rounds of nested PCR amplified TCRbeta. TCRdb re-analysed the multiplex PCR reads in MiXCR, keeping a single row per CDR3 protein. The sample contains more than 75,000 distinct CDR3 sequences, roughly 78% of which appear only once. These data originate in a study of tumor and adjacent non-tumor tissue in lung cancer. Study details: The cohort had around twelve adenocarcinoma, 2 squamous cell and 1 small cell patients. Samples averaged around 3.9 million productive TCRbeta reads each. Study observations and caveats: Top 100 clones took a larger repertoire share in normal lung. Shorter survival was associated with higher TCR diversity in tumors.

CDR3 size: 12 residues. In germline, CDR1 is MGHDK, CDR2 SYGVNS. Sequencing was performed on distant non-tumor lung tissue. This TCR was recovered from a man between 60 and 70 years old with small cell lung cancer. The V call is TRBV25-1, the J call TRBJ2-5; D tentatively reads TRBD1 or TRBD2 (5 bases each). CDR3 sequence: CASSEGEETQYF. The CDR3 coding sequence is TGTGCCAGCAGTGAGGGGGAAGAGACCCAATACTTC.